The 10 T cell receptor beta chains below come from one sample, sequenced in a study of regulatory T cells in long-lasting Graves disease. This sample's time point: newly diagnosed GD, antithyroid drugs for less than 3 months. PBMC-derived RNA was used for the TCR library. Researchers made TCR beta libraries by using iRepertoire HTBI primers and running Arm-PCR on CDR3 regions. TCRdb re-called the multiplex PCR reads with MiXCR, one entry per CDR3 protein. The sample comprises a few hundred thousand distinct CDR3 sequences, approximately 18% of which are singletons, and approximately 12% rests with the top ten. These data were likewise used in another study, on T cells in Graves' hyperthyroidism and ophthalmopathy.

The input for sequencing was peripheral blood mononuclear cells (PBMCs), taken at new diagnosis, from a patient treated with antithyroid drugs. The receptors shown here come from a woman aged 25-40 years with Graves disease.

The chain couples TRBV7-6 to TRBJ2-2; 9 nucleotides agree with TRBD2. The CDR3 is 17 amino acids. Germline V CDR1 and CDR2: SGHVS, FNYEAQ. V shed 2 bases and J 7 bases; nucleotides not matched to a gene: 11. The CDR3 region is CASSLQLGGRASGELFF. CDR3 DNA sequence: TGTGCCAGCAGCTTACAACTGGGCGGGAGGGCAAGCGGGGAGCTGTTTTTT.

The sample holds many counts of this clonotype. The chain has TRBV12-3 or TRBV12-4 and TRBJ1-5; no definite D call. Trimming pared 3 bases from V and 0 bases from J, leaving 18 bases between. CDR3 length equals 18 residues. Here the CDR3 DNA reads TGTGCCAGCAGTTTCTCGGGCGGACTCAGTTTTAGCAATCAGCCCCAGCATTTT. Translating it yields CASSFSGGLSFSNQPQHF.

This clonotype has at least ten counts. The gene calls are TRBV30 and TRBJ2-2; D is perhaps TRBD1 (5 bases). Germline loops: CDR1 GTSNPN, CDR2 SVGIG (reference sequence). The V end was cut by 2 bases, the J end by 5 bases, with 12 bases between. CDR3 size: 14 residues. The CDR3: CAWSKVAGTGELFF. The DNA for the CDR3 is TGTGCCTGGAGTAAGGTAGCAGGGACCGGGGAGCTGTTTTTT. Full variable domain (remainder filled in from reference TRBV30 and TRBJ2-2): SQTIHQWPATLVQPVGSPLSLECTVEGTSNPNLYWYRQAAGRGLQLLFYSVGIGQISSEVPQNLSASRPQDRQFILSSKKLLLSDSGFYLCAWSKVAGTGELFFGEGSRLTVL.

Turning to this clonotype: This likely reflects a read error, since a far larger clone is one base away. Because it lacks the conserved phenylalanine or tryptophan at the end, this CDR3 is likely a read error. Because the CDR3's place on the DNA is in doubt, the DNA is left out and the CDR3 is given as listed by TCRdb. V gene TRBV11-2 combines with J gene TRBJ2-3; TRBD2 is taken as the D call from the table, unchecked against the DNA. The CDR3 sequence runs 15 residues, both termini included. CDR1 and CDR2 (germline): SGHAT, FQNNGV. CDR3 sequence reads: CASSSTSDYFNEQFL.

This clonotype was seen ten or more times. The rearrangement links TRBV2 to TRBJ2-6, with 8 bases fitting TRBD1. The germline CDR1 and CDR2 sequences are SNHLY and FYNNEI. This CDR3 has 15 residues. V lost 6 bases, J lost 2 bases, and 3 bases stayed unmatched. CDR3 residues: CASSATGAGANVLTF. The CDR3 nucleotides read TGTGCCAGCAGCGCGACAGGGGCTGGGGCCAACGTCCTGACTTTC.

This clonotype was recorded many times. This chain links TRBV19 with TRBJ2-1, with D perhaps TRBD2 (7 bases). Per germline, CDR1 LNHDA and CDR2 SQIVND (reference sequence). Trimming removed 7 bases at V and 0 bases at J, with 22 bases between. This CDR3 has 18 amino acids. The CDR3 is CASTPGGQPSGSYNEQFF. The CDR3 nucleotides are TGTGCCAGTACCCCCGGGGGCCAACCTAGCGGCTCCTACAATGAGCAGTTCTTC.

This clonotype was seen repeatedly, ten times or more. V usage is TRBV5-5 and J usage is TRBJ2-7, with D perhaps assigned TRBD1 or TRBD2 (5 bases each). CDR1 and CDR2 from the germline V gene are SGHKS and YYEKEE (reference sequence). There are 18 residues in the CDR3. Trimming took 0 bases from V and 0 from J, leaving 19 bases between them. CDR3 sequence reads: CASSLEFLGRGASYEQYF. Here the CDR3 DNA reads TGTGCCAGCAGCTTGGAGTTCCTGGGACGGGGCGCCTCCTACGAGCAGTACTTC.

This clonotype has a count of ten or more. V gene TRBV15 combines with J gene TRBJ2-1, with 9 bases identical to TRBD1. This CDR3 comprises 15 residues. CDR1 is LNHNV and CDR2 is YYDKDF in the germline V gene (reference sequence). V was pared by 4 bases and J by 7 bases, with 8 bases of the junction left unmatched. The CDR3, as DNA: TGTGCCACCAGCAACTTCCCCGGGACAGGGAATGAGCAGTTCTTC. Amino acid sequence: CATSNFPGTGNEQFF.

This clonotype was seen many times. This chain links TRBV12-3 or TRBV12-4 with TRBJ1-2; D not certain. CDR3 size: 12 residues. Trimming took 7 bases from V and 8 from J, leaving 14 bases between them. The CDR3 region has the DNA TGTGCCAGCACTCCGGCGGAAGGAGGCTACACCTTC. Its translation: CASTPAEGGYTF.

Many counts were recorded for this clonotype. The rearrangement uses TRBV3-1 and TRBJ1-2; D unclear. The CDR3 is 13 residues long. With 3 bases removed from V and 6 bases from J, the gap between germline ends came to 11 bases. Germline CDR1 and CDR2: LGHDT and YNNKEL (reference sequence). CDR3 DNA sequence: TGTGCCAGCAGCCAGACGGAGGAGGATGGCTACACCTTC. The encoded protein is CASSQTEEDGYTF.